The text below deals with one T cell receptor beta chain. Its antigen has not been determined. The input lacks base qualities; no much larger clone sits a single base away. The collaborating institutions used their own protocols to collect whole blood in K2EDTA tubes. For TCRbeta analysis, collaborators shipped samples as frozen whole blood, isolated PBMCs, or DNA extracted from either of those sample types. Per the germline V gene (reference sequence), LNHDA is the CDR1 and SQIVND is the CDR2. The germline ends are 11 bases apart after V is trimmed by 4 bases and J by 7 bases. The CDR3 spans 13 residues, from the cysteine through the phenylalanine. Only the CDR3 part of the read is kept: 39 bases, read in frame from the first base. TCRbeta CDR3 regions were amplified from genomic DNA by means of the immunoSEQ Assay, a bias-controlled multiplex PCR. The authors' pipeline ran thus. The number of nucleated cells in each sample was estimated by amplification of reference gene primers within the assay. To quantify the absolute abundance of each unique TCRbeta CDR3 rearrangement, sequence reads were collapsed and filtered. Productive Simpson clonality was computed per sample as the square root of Simpson's diversity index over productive rearrangements. In its TCRdb copy, this immuneACCESS table keeps in-frame sequences only and misses some clones. Where compared with another copy, unresolved V genes explain less than half of these, and the others have no known cause. That table supplies the V and J calls and clone size; D and trimming were determined from the DNA. For this sample the table gives 130,000 to 150,000 clones, of which more than 70% were detected only once. Roughly 2% of the sample rests with the top ten.

The data belong to a study of blood T cell repertoires in COVID-19 (dated by TCRdb to 2020 to 2022). Describing the broader study: The collaborator samples originated in the United States, Italy and Spain and spanned the acute and convalescent phases of COVID-19. The material from the prospective study consisted of cDNA or gDNA derived from T cells, B-cell-depleted T cells, or PBMCs. The repertoires were released in a freely available public database intended as a resource for research on the immune response to SARS-CoV-2. Sample metadata almost always included a de-identified subject ID, COVID-19 status, age in years and sex. HLA class I and class II types, where available, came from metadata supplied by the sample provider rather than from assay-based typing. Subjects who had been exposed to COVID-19, were actively infected with it, or had recovered from it provided the deeply sampled blood TCRbeta repertoires that made up the dataset. Samples came from the ongoing ImmuneRACE study (first 160 participants) plus 1,254 subjects from 6 global collaborators.

What the study reported, not specific to this receptor: How much clinical and demographic metadata was included differed by source and by participant, and the metadata was provided uncurated.

The chain uses TRBV19 and TRBJ1-5; tentative D gene TRBD1, with 6 bases matching. This TCR came from a human donor in a cohort sampled during active COVID-19. Sequencing input: peripheral blood. In nucleotides, the sequence is TGTGCCAGTAGTAGGACAGCCCGGCAGCCCCAGCATTTT. Protein translation: CASSRTARQPQHF.